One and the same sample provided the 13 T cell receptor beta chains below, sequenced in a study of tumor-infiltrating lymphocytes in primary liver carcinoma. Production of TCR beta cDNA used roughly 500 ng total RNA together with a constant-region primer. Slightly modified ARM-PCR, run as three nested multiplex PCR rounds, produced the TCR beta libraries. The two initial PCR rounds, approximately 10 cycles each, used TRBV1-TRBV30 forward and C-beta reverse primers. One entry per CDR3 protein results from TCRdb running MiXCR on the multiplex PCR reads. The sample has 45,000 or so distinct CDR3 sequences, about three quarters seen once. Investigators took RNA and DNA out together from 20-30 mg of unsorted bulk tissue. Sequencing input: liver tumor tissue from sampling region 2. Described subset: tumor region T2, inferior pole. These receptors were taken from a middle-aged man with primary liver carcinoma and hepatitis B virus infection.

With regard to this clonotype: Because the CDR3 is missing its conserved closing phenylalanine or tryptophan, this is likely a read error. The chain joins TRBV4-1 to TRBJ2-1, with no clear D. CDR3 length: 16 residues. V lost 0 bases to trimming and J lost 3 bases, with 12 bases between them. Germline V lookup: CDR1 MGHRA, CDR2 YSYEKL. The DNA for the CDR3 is TGCGCCAGCAGCCAAGAAGCAGTGACCGGCTACAATGAGCAGTTCTTA. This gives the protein CASSQEAVTGYNEQFL.

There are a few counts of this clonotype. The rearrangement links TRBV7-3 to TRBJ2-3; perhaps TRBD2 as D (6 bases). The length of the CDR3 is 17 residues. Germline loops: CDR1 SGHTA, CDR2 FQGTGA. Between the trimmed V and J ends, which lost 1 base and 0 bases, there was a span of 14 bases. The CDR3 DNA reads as TGTGCCAGCAGCTTAATCGGGGCGGGAAGGAGCACAGATACGCAGTATTTT. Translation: CASSLIGAGRSTDTQYF.

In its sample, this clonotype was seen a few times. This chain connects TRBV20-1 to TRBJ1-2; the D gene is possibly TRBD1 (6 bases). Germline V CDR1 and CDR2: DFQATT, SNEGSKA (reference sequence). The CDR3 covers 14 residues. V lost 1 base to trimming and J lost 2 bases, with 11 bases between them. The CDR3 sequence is CSARVGGQNYGYTF. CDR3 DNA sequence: TGCAGTGCTAGAGTCGGGGGCCAAAACTATGGCTACACCTTC.

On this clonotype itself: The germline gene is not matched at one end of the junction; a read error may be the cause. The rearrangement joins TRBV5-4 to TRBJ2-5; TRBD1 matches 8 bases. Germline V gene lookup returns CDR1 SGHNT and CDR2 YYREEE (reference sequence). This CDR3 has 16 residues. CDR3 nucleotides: TGTACCATCAGCTTGGCGACAGGGGCTATGGGAGAGGCCCAGTACTTC. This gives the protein CTISLATGAMGEAQYF.

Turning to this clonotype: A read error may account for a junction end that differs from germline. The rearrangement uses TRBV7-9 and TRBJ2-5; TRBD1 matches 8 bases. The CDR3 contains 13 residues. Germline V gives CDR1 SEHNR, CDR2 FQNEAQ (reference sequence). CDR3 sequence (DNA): TGTGGCAGCAGCCGTGGACAGGGAGAGACTCAGTACTTC. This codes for CGSSRGQGETQYF.

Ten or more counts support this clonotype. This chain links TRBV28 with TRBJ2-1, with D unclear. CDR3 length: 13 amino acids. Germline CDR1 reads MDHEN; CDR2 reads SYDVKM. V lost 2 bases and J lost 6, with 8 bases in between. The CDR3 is CASSLAPFNEQFF. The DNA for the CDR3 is TGTGCCAGCAGTTTAGCCCCCTTCAATGAGCAGTTCTTC.

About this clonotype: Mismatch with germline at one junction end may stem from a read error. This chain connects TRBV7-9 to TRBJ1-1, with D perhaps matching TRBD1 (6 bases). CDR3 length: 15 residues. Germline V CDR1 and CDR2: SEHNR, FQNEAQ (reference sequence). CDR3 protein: CVSSLTSGRDTGAFF. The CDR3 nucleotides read TGTGTCAGCAGCTTAACCTCAGGGAGGGACACTGGAGCTTTCTTT.

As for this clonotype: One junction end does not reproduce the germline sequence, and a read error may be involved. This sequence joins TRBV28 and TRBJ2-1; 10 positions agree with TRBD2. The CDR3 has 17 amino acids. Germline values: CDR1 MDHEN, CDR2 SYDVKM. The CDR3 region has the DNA TGTGCCAACAGTTTATCGACTAGCGGGCCTTCCTACAATGAGCAGTTCTTC. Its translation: CANSLSTSGPSYNEQFF.

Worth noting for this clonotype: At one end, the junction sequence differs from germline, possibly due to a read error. CDR3 in amino acids: CVSSNRDRRRGGKLFF. The DNA of the CDR3 is TGTGTCAGCAGTAACCGGGACAGGCGGCGAGGCGGAAAACTGTTTTTT. The chain combines TRBV6-6 with TRBJ1-4; the match to TRBD1 covers 8 bases. The length of the CDR3 is 16 residues. Germline V lookup: CDR1 MNHNY, CDR2 SVGAGI (reference sequence).

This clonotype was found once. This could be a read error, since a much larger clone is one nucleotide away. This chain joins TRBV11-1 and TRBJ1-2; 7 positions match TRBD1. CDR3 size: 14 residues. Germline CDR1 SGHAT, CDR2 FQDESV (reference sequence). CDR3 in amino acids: CAGSPQGTDYGYTF. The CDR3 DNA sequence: TGCGCCGGCAGCCCCCAAGGGACAGACTATGGCTACACCTTC.

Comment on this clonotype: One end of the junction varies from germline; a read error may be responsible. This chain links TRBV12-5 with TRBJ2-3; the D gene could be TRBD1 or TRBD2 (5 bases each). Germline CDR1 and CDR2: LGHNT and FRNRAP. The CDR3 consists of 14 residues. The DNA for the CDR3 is TGTGCTAGTGGTCCCGGGACCTCGGCAGATACGCATTATTTT. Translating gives CASGPGTSADTHYF.

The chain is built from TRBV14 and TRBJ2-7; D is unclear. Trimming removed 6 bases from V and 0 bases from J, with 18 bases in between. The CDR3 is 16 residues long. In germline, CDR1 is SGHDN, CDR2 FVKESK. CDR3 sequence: CASRRGSQSSSYEQYF. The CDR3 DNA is TGTGCCAGCAGGCGAGGTTCGCAGTCATCCTCCTACGAGCAGTACTTC.

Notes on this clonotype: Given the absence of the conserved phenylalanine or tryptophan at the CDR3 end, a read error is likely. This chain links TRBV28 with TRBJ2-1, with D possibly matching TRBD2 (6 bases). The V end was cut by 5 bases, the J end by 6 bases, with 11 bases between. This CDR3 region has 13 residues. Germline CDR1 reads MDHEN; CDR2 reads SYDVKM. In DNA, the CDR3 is TGTGCCAGCAGTCTGACTAGACGCAATGAGCAGTTCTCC. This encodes CASSLTRRNEQFS.